This entry is about one T cell receptor (beta chain). This clone has more than one count but fewer than ten. Its binding antigen is unknown. No base-level quality is on record; no much larger clone is a single base apart. TCRbeta CDR3 regions were amplified from genomic DNA using the immunoSEQ Assay, a bias-controlled multiplex PCR. In the source study's methods: The number of nucleated cells in each sample was estimated from the amplification of reference gene primers within the assay. To quantify the absolute abundance of each unique TCRbeta CDR3 rearrangement, sequence reads were collapsed and filtered. For each sample, productive Simpson clonality was calculated as the square root of Simpson's diversity index across productive rearrangements. This immuneACCESS table, as held by TCRdb, lists in-frame sequences with V and J called but not all clones. Of the missing ones, under half trace to an unresolved V gene in checked studies; the others have no known cause. V, J and clone size reflect that table, while D and trimming were determined from the DNA. The sample data list some 87,000 clones, and around 76% of these were observed just once. 15% to 20% of the sample is taken by the ten largest.

These data belong to a study of blood T cell repertoires in COVID-19 (dated by TCRdb to 2020 to 2021). Study-level background: Samples from collaborators originated in the United States, Italy and Spain and spanned both the acute and convalescent phases of COVID-19. The prospective study material was composed of cDNA or gDNA derived from T cells, B-cell-depleted T cells, or PBMCs. Deeply sampled blood TCRbeta repertoires from subjects exposed to, actively infected with, or recovered from COVID-19 were included in the dataset. The repertoires were released in a freely available public database intended as a resource for research on the immune response to SARS-CoV-2. Samples came from the ongoing ImmuneRACE study (first 160 participants) plus 1,254 subjects from 6 global collaborators. The sample metadata nearly always contained a de-identified subject ID, COVID-19 status, age in years and sex. Where HLA class I and class II types were available, the types were taken from metadata supplied by the sample provider, not from assay-based typing.

The collaborating institutions used their own protocols to collect whole blood in K2EDTA tubes. For TCRbeta analysis, collaborators shipped samples in one of three forms: frozen whole blood, isolated PBMCs, or DNA extracted from either of those sample types. Overall results and qualifications from the work: The amount of clinical and demographic metadata varied by source and participant and was provided uncurated.

What was sequenced was peripheral blood. The receptor was isolated from a woman of 80 years or more with active or convalescent COVID-19.

The CDR3 region: CASSPRTSGGDTQYF. The DNA sequence is given as TGTGCCAGCAGCCCGCGAACTAGCGGGGGGGATACGCAGTATTTT. The V and J genes are TRBV7-9 and TRBJ2-3, with 12 bases aligning to TRBD2. CDR1 and CDR2, per the germline V gene (reference sequence), are SEHNR and FQNEAQ. The CDR3 contains 15 residues, cysteine and phenylalanine counted. Kept here is only the CDR3 DNA, which spans 45 bases and is read in frame from base 1. V has 5 bases trimmed and J has 6 bases trimmed; junction bases matching no gene number 6.